This TCR beta chain was sequenced during a study of beta chain features in type 1 diabetes. General study results and limits: VDJ junctions sequenced from type 1 diabetes patients showed fewer insertions and more deletions. A moderate, significant TCRB CDR3 shortening appeared in type 1 diabetes across four CD4+ subsets.

Expressed TCRB transcripts were sequenced after all isolated RNA was converted to cDNA. Each sample of naive, central memory or regulatory T cells had, on average, roughly 3.6 million reads. TCRdb's copy holds only in-frame clones and misses some; the assay was immunoSEQ multiplex PCR. The data contain 630,000 or so clones, around an eighth of them seen just once; the ten biggest clones take up just under 0.04%. The sample holds a few counts of this clone. What it binds is unknown. The CDR3 length is 12 residues. CDR1 is LNHNV, CDR2 YYDKDF, per germline (reference sequence). Between the trimmed V and J ends, which lost 3 bases and 10 bases, there was a span of 12 bases. Averaging approximately 0.11 L, one heparinised blood draw came from each individual donor. Purities over 98% were achieved in all sorted populations.

The receptor was isolated from a man between 18 and 29 years old with type 1 diabetes. What was sequenced was naive CD4+ T cells from blood. The chain links TRBV15 to TRBJ1-1; TRBD1 might be the D (5 bases). CDR3 in amino acids: CATSRIVGVAFF. The CDR3 region has the DNA TGTGCCACCAGCAGGATAGTAGGGGTAGCTTTCTTT.